The 32 T cell receptor beta chains below come from one sample, sequenced in a study of immune cell composition in non-small cell lung cancer. The protocol was immunoSEQ multiplex PCR, while the TCRdb copy is restricted to in-frame clones and leaves out a portion. This sample has over 3,000 clones, with roughly three quarters found just once. The specimen was lung tumor tissue. The receptors were gathered from a human donor with non-small cell lung cancer.

This chain joins TRBV4-3 and TRBJ2-6; 15 bases agree with TRBD2. Germline loops: CDR1 LGHNA, CDR2 YSLEER. This CDR3 is 22 amino acids long. Trimming cost V 3 bases and J 0 bases; bases outside gene matches: 12. The CDR3: CASSQGVGTSGGLSSGANVLTF. The CDR3 DNA is TGCGCCAGCAGCCAGGGGGTTGGGACTAGCGGGGGGCTGAGCTCTGGGGCCAACGTCCTGACTTTC.

This clone occurred once. The J gene is TRBJ1-1, the V gene TRBV29-1; 7 bases line up with TRBD1. Germline CDR1 reads SQVTM; CDR2 reads ANQGSEA. The CDR3 runs 13 residues. The junction had 9 bases not matched to a gene; V was cut back by 7 bases and J by 4 bases. The CDR3 sequence: CSAVTGAPTEAFF. Here the CDR3 DNA reads TGCAGCGCCGTTACAGGGGCCCCCACTGAAGCTTTCTTT.

This chain uses TRBV19 with TRBJ1-2; D not resolved. V was clipped by 5 bases and J by 4 bases, with 14 bases between them. Germline CDR1 is LNHDA and CDR2 is SQIVND (reference sequence). The CDR3 has 14 amino acids. CDR3 DNA: TGTGCCAGTAGTTTCGGAACAGTGATCTATGGCTACACCTTC. As protein: CASSFGTVIYGYTF.

The J gene is TRBJ1-5, the V gene TRBV6-5; TRBD1 is a possible D gene (5 bases). Trimming shortened V by 2 bases and J by 7 bases, and 9 bases separated the two germline ends. CDR3 length equals 13 residues. CDR1 MNHEY and CDR2 SVGAGI come from the germline V gene. The CDR3 spells CASSYDRRQPQHF. The CDR3 nucleotides read TGTGCCAGCAGTTACGACAGACGCCAGCCCCAGCATTTT.

The rearrangement joins TRBV7-2 to TRBJ2-5; possibly TRBD1 for D (5 bases). Per the germline V gene, CDR1 is SGHTA and CDR2 is FQGNSA. Trimming pared 2 bases from V and 3 bases from J, leaving 16 bases between. The CDR3 loop spans 16 amino acids. CDR3 nucleotide sequence: TGTGCCAGCAGCTTAAACCCAATTGGGGCAGAAGAGACCCAGTACTTC. Translated: CASSLNPIGAEETQYF. The whole variable domain, remainder taken from reference TRBV7-2 and TRBJ2-5, is GAGVSQSPSNKVTEKGKDVELRCDPISGHTALYWYRQSLGQGLEFLIYFQGNSAPDKSGLPSDRFSAERTGGSVSTLTIQRTQQEDSAVYLCASSLNPIGAEETQYFGPGTRLLVL.

The chain combines TRBV4-3 with TRBJ2-4; TRBD1 might be the D (6 bases). The CDR3 spans 16 residues. V was clipped by 1 base and J by 3 bases, with 13 bases between them. Germline V gene sequence: CDR1 LGHNA, CDR2 YSLEER. The CDR3 coding sequence is TGCGCCAGCAGCCAAGGGGTGCTAGGGGGCAAAAACATTCAGTACTTC. It codes for CASSQGVLGGKNIQYF.

This sequence joins TRBV27 and TRBJ2-7, with 7 bases fitting TRBD2. This CDR3 contains 11 residues. The germline gives CDR1 MNHEY, CDR2 SMNVEV (reference sequence). J gave up 6 bases and V 10 bases, and 6 bases lay outside the gene matches. This CDR3 reads CAIGGIFEQYF. Written as DNA, the CDR3 is TGTGCCATCGGGGGGATCTTCGAGCAGTACTTC.

This chain links TRBV11-3 with TRBJ2-1, with 8 bases matching TRBD1. V shed 5 bases, J shed 3 bases, and the junction held 6 bases outside the gene matches. Germline-derived CDR1 and CDR2 are SGHNT and YENEEA. The CDR3 is 15 amino acids. The CDR3 loop is CASSPTGQGYNEQFF. CDR3 sequence (DNA): TGTGCCAGCAGCCCCACTGGACAGGGCTACAATGAGCAGTTCTTC.

The chain combines TRBV7-2 with TRBJ2-1, with a possible D match to TRBD2 (5 bases). The ends were cut back, 2 bases at V and 7 bases at J, with 15 bases in the middle. The CDR3 has 15 amino acids. Germline CDR1 reads SGHTA; CDR2 reads FQGNSA. The CDR3 DNA reads as TGTGCCAGCAGCTTACAAGCGTCGGGCGGGAATGAGCAGTTCTTC. Its protein product is CASSLQASGGNEQFF.

The chain recombines TRBV6-6 with TRBJ1-4, with a possible D match to TRBD1 (6 bases). CDR1 and CDR2 (germline): MNHNY, SVGAGI (reference sequence). The CDR3 covers 12 residues. The V end lost 4 bases, the J end lost 6 bases, and 6 bases lay between the germline ends. CDR3 coding DNA: TGTGCCAGCAGTTCAGGGGATGAAAAACTGTTTTTT. Its protein is CASSSGDEKLFF.

The V gene is TRBV7-3, the J gene TRBJ1-1; D call uncertain. The CDR3 sequence is 14 residues long. V was shortened by 3 bases and J by 7 bases, with 15 bases between the two germline ends. From germline, CDR1 is SGHTA and CDR2 FQGTGA. The CDR3 coding sequence is TGTGCCAGCAGCTTGTCGGGGAAACCAAATGAAGCTTTCTTT. It specifies CASSLSGKPNEAFF.

This chain joins TRBV6-1 and TRBJ1-1; D remains ambiguous. The V gene lost 6 bases and the J gene lost 10 bases, with 15 bases spanning the gap. Germline CDR1 reads MNHNS; CDR2 reads SASEGT. The CDR3 has 12 amino acids. CDR3 loop: CASRPTLYGAFF. CDR3 coding DNA: TGTGCCAGCAGACCGACTTTATATGGAGCTTTCTTT.

The V gene is TRBV29-1, the J gene TRBJ2-2; 7 bases align to TRBD2. There are 15 residues in the CDR3. V trimming: 5 bases; J trimming: 3 bases; junction bases outside the gene matches: 9. Per germline, CDR1 SQVTM and CDR2 ANQGSEA. Written as DNA, the CDR3 is TGCAGCGTTCATCAATCGGGGAGGGACACCGGGGAGCTGTTTTTT. Protein product: CSVHQSGRDTGELFF.

V gene TRBV13 combines with J gene TRBJ2-1, with TRBD2 identical over 8 bases. V trimming: 5 bases; J trimming: 10 bases; junction bases outside the gene matches: 10. The CDR3 contains 14 residues. From germline, CDR1 is PRHDT and CDR2 FYEKMQ (reference sequence). CDR3 sequence: CASSTRGGGTEQFF. In nucleotides, the CDR3 is TGTGCCAGCAGCACCCGGGGGGGCGGTACGGAGCAGTTCTTC.

This clone was observed a handful of times. A read error may produce the germline difference seen at one junction end. This chain links TRBV7-7 with TRBJ2-5, with 10 bases aligning to TRBD2. CDR3 size: 15 residues. Germline lookup yields CDR1 SSHAT and CDR2 FNYEAQ (reference sequence). The CDR3 here is CASSLGRTSGGTQYF. The DNA for the CDR3 is TGTGCTAGCAGCTTAGGGCGGACTAGCGGCGGGACCCAGTACTTC.

In DNA form, the CDR3 reads TGTGCCAGCCTCAAGACAGGGGGCTCCTACGAGCAGTACTTC. This sequence encodes CASLKTGGSYEQYF. The chain is built from TRBV28 and TRBJ2-7, with TRBD1 identical over 9 bases. This CDR3 has 14 residues. CDR1 and CDR2 from the germline V gene are MDHEN and SYDVKM. V lost 8 bases and J lost 0; bases outside the gene matches: 5.

The J gene is TRBJ2-3, the V gene TRBV19; a possible D gene is TRBD2 (7 bases). Trimming removed 3 bases from V and 6 bases from J, with 13 bases in between. Germline CDR1 is LNHDA and CDR2 is SQIVND (reference sequence). The CDR3 loop spans 14 amino acids. DNA of the CDR3: TGTGCCAGTAGTATTTCGGGGGGCCAGGATACGCAGTATTTT. This gives the protein CASSISGGQDTQYF.

The table lists this clone with a count of one. The chain joins TRBV12-5 to TRBJ1-4; possibly TRBD1 for D (6 bases). V was clipped by 9 bases and J by 2 bases, with 7 bases between them. Germline assignment: CDR1 LGHNT and CDR2 FRNRAP. This CDR3 has 12 amino acids. The CDR3: CASQGTNEKLFF. Written as DNA, the CDR3 is TGTGCTAGCCAGGGGACTAATGAAAAACTGTTTTTT.

The chain recombines TRBV6-1 with TRBJ1-1; no clear D gene. The CDR3 is 13 amino acids. The germline CDR1 and CDR2 sequences are MNHNS and SASEGT. Deletions cut 7 bases from V and 1 base from J, with 10 bases between. CDR3 nucleotides: TGTGCCAGCAAATTAACTCAGAACACTGAAGCTTTCTTT. It translates to CASKLTQNTEAFF.

V gene TRBV9 combines with J gene TRBJ2-2; 10 bases are shared with TRBD1. The CDR3 has 17 amino acids. CDR1 is SGDLS, CDR2 YYNGEE, per germline. With 3 bases clipped from V and 0 bases from J, the junction kept 5 bases outside the gene matches. This chain's CDR3 is CASSGGQGGTNTGELFF. The CDR3 nucleotides are TGTGCCAGCAGCGGCGGACAGGGGGGGACGAACACCGGGGAGCTGTTTTTT.

This sequence joins TRBV2 and TRBJ2-1, with D possibly being TRBD1 (6 bases). CDR3 length: 15 amino acids. V lost 8 bases and J lost 4, with 18 bases in between. Germline values: CDR1 SNHLY, CDR2 FYNNEI. CDR3 in DNA: TGTGCCAGCGCTACGGGACAAGAACTATACAATGAGCAGTTCTTC. Protein sequence: CASATGQELYNEQFF.

V and J are TRBV15 and TRBJ2-3; maybe TRBD2 (5 bases). Germline CDR1 reads LNHNV; CDR2 reads YYDKDF (reference sequence). The CDR3 is 14 amino acids. Between the trimmed V and J ends, which lost 0 bases and 13 bases, there was a span of 17 bases. The CDR3 loop reads CATSRESGRSVEYF. CDR3 in DNA: TGTGCCACCAGCAGAGAAAGCGGTCGCAGCGTGGAGTATTTT. Combining the CDR3 with reference TRBV15 and TRBJ2-3 gives the whole variable domain DAMVIQNPRYQVTQFGKPVTLSCSQTLNHNVMYWYQQKSSQAPKLLFHYYDKDFNNEADTPDNFQSRRPNTSFCFLDIRSPGLGDTAMYLCATSRESGRSVEYFGPGTRLTVL.

V and J are TRBV19 and TRBJ1-3, with D unresolved. Germline CDR1 and CDR2: LNHDA and SQIVND (reference sequence). V dropped 1 base and J dropped 2 bases, with 9 bases sitting between them. CDR3 size: 15 residues. The CDR3 DNA sequence: TGTGCCAGTAGTATAGGGTACTTAACTGGAAACACCATATATTTT. Protein product: CASSIGYLTGNTIYF.

The genes are TRBV2 and TRBJ2-1; possibly TRBD2 for D (6 bases). V was pared by 2 bases and J by 5 bases, with 13 bases between. Germline-derived CDR1 and CDR2 are SNHLY and FYNNEI. CDR3 size: 15 residues. In DNA form, the CDR3 reads TGTGCCAGCAGTGAAACTAGGAGGGGAGACAATGAGCAGTTCTTC. As protein: CASSETRRGDNEQFF.

The rearrangement links TRBV5-1 to TRBJ1-5; 7 bases are shared with TRBD1. Germline V gives CDR1 SGHRS, CDR2 YFSETQ. The CDR3 contains 14 residues. V trimming: 4 bases; J trimming: 2 bases; junction bases outside the gene matches: 3. The CDR3 coding sequence is TGCGCCAGCAGCATCGGACAGGGCAATCAGCCCCAGCATTTT. Amino acid sequence: CASSIGQGNQPQHF.

As regards this clone: Germline and junction disagree at one end, which may indicate a read error. The gene calls are TRBV6-5 and TRBJ1-2; 10 nucleotides align to TRBD1. This CDR3 region has 14 residues. CDR1 and CDR2 from the germline V gene are MNHEY and SVGAGI. The CDR3 DNA follows: TGTGCCATCAGTGACAGGGGGCGTAGCTATGGCTACACCTTC. Translation: CAISDRGRSYGYTF.

The chain combines TRBV13 with TRBJ2-2; 8 bases fit TRBD1. This CDR3 comprises 15 residues. Germline lookup yields CDR1 PRHDT and CDR2 FYEKMQ (reference sequence). The J segment lost 5 bases and the V segment lost 4 bases, leaving 6 bases of the junction unmatched. CDR3 residues: CASSSGQGITGELFF. CDR3 coding DNA: TGTGCCAGCAGCTCCGGACAGGGAATAACCGGGGAGCTGTTTTTT.

This clone was detected only a few times. V gene TRBV4-1 combines with J gene TRBJ1-6; 7 nucleotides align to TRBD1. The V gene end was trimmed by 0 bases and the J gene end by 5 bases; junction bases not matched to a gene: 7. Germline CDR1 MGHRA, CDR2 YSYEKL. The CDR3 sequence is 17 residues long. The CDR3 protein is CASSQEFGTANNSPLHF. The CDR3 coding sequence is TGCGCCAGCAGCCAAGAATTTGGGACAGCCAATAATTCACCCCTCCACTTT.

The chain carries TRBV6-1 and TRBJ1-2; D call uncertain. The CDR3 is 15 residues long. Trimming took off 1 base at V and 2 bases at J, with 11 bases between the two ends. Germline-derived CDR1 and CDR2 are MNHNS and SASEGT. The CDR3 sequence is CASSEGGDPNYGYTF. In DNA form, the CDR3 reads TGTGCCAGCAGTGAAGGCGGAGACCCAAACTATGGCTACACCTTC.

The V call is TRBV2, the J call TRBJ2-5; 9 nucleotides match TRBD2. Germline V gene data show CDR1 as SNHLY and CDR2 as FYNNEI. Germline trimming cut 8 bases from V and 4 bases from J; bases unmatched to any gene: 5. The CDR3 consists of 13 residues. The CDR3 DNA follows: TGTGCCAGCGGCGCGGGGGGGGGAGAGACCCAGTACTTC. Translated, it gives CASGAGGGETQYF.

The gene calls are TRBV7-9 and TRBJ2-7; D perhaps matches TRBD1 (7 bases). Trimming left V 5 bases short and J 6 bases short, with 20 bases between. The length of the CDR3 is 15 residues. From germline, CDR1 is SEHNR and CDR2 FQNEAQ (reference sequence). CDR3 amino acids: CASSKGAAGGGEQYF. The CDR3 DNA is TGTGCCAGCAGCAAGGGGGCGGCAGGGGGAGGCGAGCAGTACTTC.

The chain's CDR3 is CASSKRQGVYEQYF. CDR3 DNA sequence: TGTGCCAGCAGCAAAAGACAGGGGGTCTACGAGCAGTACTTC. This chain links TRBV5-6 with TRBJ2-7; 9 bases fit TRBD1. V lost 4 bases, J lost 3 bases, and 5 bases stayed unmatched. The CDR3 runs 14 residues. Looked up from germline, CDR1 is SGHDT and CDR2 is YYEEEE.